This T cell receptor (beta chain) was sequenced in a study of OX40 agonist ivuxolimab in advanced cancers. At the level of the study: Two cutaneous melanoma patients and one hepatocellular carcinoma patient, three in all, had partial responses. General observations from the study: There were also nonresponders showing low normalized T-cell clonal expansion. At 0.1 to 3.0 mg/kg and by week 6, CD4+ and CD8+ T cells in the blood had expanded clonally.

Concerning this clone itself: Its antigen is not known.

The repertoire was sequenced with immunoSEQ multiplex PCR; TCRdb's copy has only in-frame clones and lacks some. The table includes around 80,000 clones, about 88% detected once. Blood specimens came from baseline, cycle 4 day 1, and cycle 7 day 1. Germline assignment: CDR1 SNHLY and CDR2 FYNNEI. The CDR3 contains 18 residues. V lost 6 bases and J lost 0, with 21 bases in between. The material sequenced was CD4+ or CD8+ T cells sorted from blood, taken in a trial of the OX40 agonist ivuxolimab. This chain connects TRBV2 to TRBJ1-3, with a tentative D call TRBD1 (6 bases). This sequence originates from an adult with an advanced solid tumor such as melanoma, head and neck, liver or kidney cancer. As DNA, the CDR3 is TGTGCCAGCAGCCCCCTAGGGGGACGGGGAAGCTCTGGAAACACCATATATTTT. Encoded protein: CASSPLGGRGSSGNTIYF.